Listed below are T cell receptor beta chains from one sample, sequenced in a study of T cells in localized non-small cell lung cancer. Profiling relied on immunoSEQ multiplex PCR, and the TCRdb table lists in-frame clones only, not all of them. The sample carries 70,000 to 95,000 clones, approximately 91% recorded once. The sample consisted of PBMCs, taken before any cancer treatment. The receptors here all came from a woman between 35 and 75 years old with stage II squamous cell lung carcinoma. Both conserved end residues are part of each CDR3. Fields, in order: V gene, clone size, J gene, D gene, CDR3 DNA, CDR3 protein. The D gene is left open where the match is weak. Some rows have no size entry. The others give once, few or many, or a class for an expanded clone.

V: TRBV5-4; size: .; J: TRBJ2-7; D: .; DNA: TGTGCCAGCAGCCAACAGGGCGGACTAACCTACGAGCAGTACTTC; CDR3: CASSQQGGLTYEQYF
V: TRBV30; size: few; J: TRBJ1-1; D: TRBD1; DNA: TGTGCCTGGACTCCTGACAGGGCAAACACTGAAGCTTTCTTT; CDR3: CAWTPDRANTEAFF
V: TRBV15; size: few; J: TRBJ1-4; D: TRBD1; DNA: TGTGCCACCAGCAGAACAGGGGAGGTGGCTCTACGGAATGAAAAACTGTTTTTT; CDR3: CATSRTGEVALRNEKLFF
V: TRBV7-9; size: .; J: TRBJ1-2; D: .; DNA: TGTGCCAGCAGTGCTGCCTGGGGCTACACCTTC; CDR3: CASSAAWGYTF
V: TRBV6-5; size: .; J: TRBJ2-2; D: .; DNA: TGTGCCAGCAGTTACTCGGGGAACACCGGGGAGCTGTTTTTT; CDR3: CASSYSGNTGELFF
V: TRBV18; size: .; J: TRBJ1-5; D: TRBD1; DNA: TGTGCCAGCTCACCAGACAGGGGGACCTATCAGCCCCAGCATTTT; CDR3: CASSPDRGTYQPQHF
V: TRBV6-5; size: .; J: TRBJ2-7; D: TRBD1; DNA: TGTGCCAGCAGCCTCGGTCGACAGGGTGTATCCGAGCAGTACTTC; CDR3: CASSLGRQGVSEQYF
V: TRBV5-4; size: .; J: TRBJ2-7; D: TRBD2; DNA: TGTGCCAGCAGCCCTTCTAGCGGGGGTGGTGAGCAGTACTTC; CDR3: CASSPSSGGGEQYF
V: TRBV27; size: .; J: TRBJ1-2; D: TRBD1; DNA: TGTGCCAGCAGTTTCAGACAGGGAGGCGGCTACACCTTC; CDR3: CASSFRQGGGYTF
V: TRBV2; size: .; J: TRBJ2-6; D: .; DNA: TGTGCCAGCCGCGGACTGATGATCTCTGGGGCCAACGTCCTGACTTTC; CDR3: CASRGLMISGANVLTF
V: TRBV7-6; size: .; J: TRBJ2-1; D: TRBD2; DNA: TGTGCCAGCAGTCTGAGCCCCCCTAGCGGAGGCTCCTACAATGAGCAGTTCTTC; CDR3: CASSLSPPSGGSYNEQFF
V: TRBV7-6; size: .; J: TRBJ2-7; D: TRBD2; DNA: TGTGCCAGCAGCTTAGCGGGACGAGCGGGGGGATCCTACGAGCAGTACTTC; CDR3: CASSLAGRAGGSYEQYF
V: TRBV5-4; size: .; J: TRBJ1-1; D: .; DNA: TGTGCCAGCAGCGTACCCGGGGACACTGAAGCTTTCTTT; CDR3: CASSVPGDTEAFF